The 6 T cell receptor beta chains given below trace back to one sample, sequenced in a study of naive and memory T cell subsets. The library had UMIs added by 3' ligation of an oligonucleotide to TCR cDNA. Four PCR rounds used nested alpha and beta constant region primers plus the SP2 primer. From the 5' RACE reads, TCRdb called clonotypes with MiXCR, one entry per CDR3 protein. Of tens of thousands of distinct CDR3 sequences in the sample, 7% to 8.5% were seen once. The origin of the receptors is a male donor in good health.

There are a few counts of this clonotype. The chain uses TRBV19 and TRBJ1-2; D call uncertain. The germline gives CDR1 LNHDA, CDR2 SQIVND (reference sequence). The CDR3 is made up of 14 amino acids. Trimming took off 3 bases at V and 7 bases at J, with 15 bases between the two ends. The CDR3 DNA sequence: TGTGCCAGTAGTATTCGGCCAGGTGATTCTGGCTACACCTTC. Translating gives CASSIRPGDSGYTF.

This clonotype was observed a few times. The chain recombines TRBV12-3 or TRBV12-4 with TRBJ1-5; D gene unclear. The CDR3 consists of 15 residues. V gave up 3 bases and J gave up 0 bases, with 9 bases separating them. The CDR3 region is CASSFGPYSNQPQHF. The CDR3 DNA reads TGTGCCAGCAGTTTTGGACCGTATAGCAATCAGCCCCAGCATTTT.

This clonotype was recorded many times. The gene calls are TRBV5-1 and TRBJ2-7, with D maybe TRBD2 (5 bases). Germline CDR1 reads SGHRS; CDR2 reads YFSETQ. Trimming shortened V by 1 base and J by 4 bases, and 6 bases separated the two germline ends. This CDR3 region has 12 residues. This CDR3 is CASSLPGYEQYF. In DNA form, the CDR3 reads TGCGCCAGCAGCTTGCCGGGGTACGAGCAGTACTTC.

This clonotype was observed at least ten times. J is TRBJ2-7 and V is TRBV10-3; D possibly corresponds to TRBD2 (5 bases). The CDR3 runs 15 residues. V shed 6 bases and J shed 0 bases, with 15 bases lying between them. CDR1 is ENHRY and CDR2 is SYGVKD in the germline V gene. The CDR3: CAISSGGVISYEQYF. CDR3 nucleotide sequence: TGTGCCATCAGCAGCGGAGGCGTCATCTCCTACGAGCAGTACTTC.

In this sample, this clonotype turned up many times. The chain recombines TRBV6-1 with TRBJ2-7; TRBD2 agrees at 8 bases. This CDR3 comprises 13 residues. Germline CDR1 and CDR2: MNHNS and SASEGT. V trimming: 5 bases; J trimming: 2 bases; junction bases outside the gene matches: 2. CDR3 sequence reads: CASSRSGTYEQYF. The CDR3 nucleotides are TGTGCCAGCAGTCGTAGCGGGACCTACGAGCAGTACTTC.

This clonotype was counted between two and nine times. The gene calls are TRBV20-1 and TRBJ2-7, with 11 bases aligning to TRBD2. Germline-derived CDR1 and CDR2 are DFQATT and SNEGSKA (reference sequence). This CDR3 is built from 13 residues. CDR3 protein: CSGRLAGTYEQYF. CDR3 DNA sequence: TGCAGCGGACGACTAGCGGGAACCTACGAGCAGTACTTC.